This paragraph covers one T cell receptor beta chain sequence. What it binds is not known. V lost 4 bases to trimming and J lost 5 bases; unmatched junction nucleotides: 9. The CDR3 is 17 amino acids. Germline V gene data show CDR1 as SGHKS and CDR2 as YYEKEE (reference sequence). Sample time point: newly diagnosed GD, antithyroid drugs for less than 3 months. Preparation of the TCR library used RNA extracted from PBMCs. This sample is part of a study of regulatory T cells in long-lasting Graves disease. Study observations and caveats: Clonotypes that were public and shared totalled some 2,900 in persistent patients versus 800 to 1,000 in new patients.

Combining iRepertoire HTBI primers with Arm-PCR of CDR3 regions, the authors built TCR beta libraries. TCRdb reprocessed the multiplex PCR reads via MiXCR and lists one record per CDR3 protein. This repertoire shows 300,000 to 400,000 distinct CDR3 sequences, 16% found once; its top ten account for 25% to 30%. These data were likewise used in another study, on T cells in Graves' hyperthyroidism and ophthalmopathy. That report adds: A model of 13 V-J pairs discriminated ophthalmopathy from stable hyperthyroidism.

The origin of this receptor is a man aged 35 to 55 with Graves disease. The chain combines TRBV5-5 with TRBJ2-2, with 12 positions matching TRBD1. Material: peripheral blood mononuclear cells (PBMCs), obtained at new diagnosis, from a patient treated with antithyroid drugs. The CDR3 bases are TGTGCCAGCAGCCCGGAGGGACAGGGGGCGTTTACCGGGGAGCTGTTTTTT. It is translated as CASSPEGQGAFTGELFF.